One T cell receptor (beta chain) is described in this entry. TCRbeta library preparation incorporated unique molecular identifiers. TCRdb itself ran the PCR reads through MiXCR, one entry per CDR3 protein. The repertoire holds nearly 400,000 distinct CDR3 sequences, with roughly 20% as singletons. V was pared by 0 bases and J by 1 base, with 6 bases between. CDR1 and CDR2 (germline): SGHTA, FQGTGA. CDR3 size: 15 residues. The record originates from a study of T-cell reconstitution after alpha-beta-depleted transplantation in children. The genes are TRBV7-3 and TRBJ2-2, with D hard to call. This TCR was recovered from a human donor who donated a stem cell graft to a child with acute myeloid leukemia. The source was PBMCs from the stem cell graft donor, collected from the stem cell graft. Here the CDR3 DNA reads TGTGCCAGCAGCTTAACTTCTATGAACACCGGGGAGCTGTTTTTT. Translation gives CASSLTSMNTGELFF.